This TCR beta chain was sequenced during a study of CD8+ T cells in alopecia areata. This clone showed up just a few times. What it recognizes is unknown. In each case, RNA was isolated and then reverse transcribed into cDNA as the sequencing template. Sequenced by immunoSEQ multiplex PCR; TCRdb stores in-frame clones only, minus some. Among roughly 250,000 clones, approximately 61% were seen once, and the ten largest hold around 1.2%. Study-wide findings and caveats: Compared with mice, patients displayed less clear TCR sharing, possibly for HLA-related reasons.

This clonotype was sampled from a human donor with alopecia areata. Source: CD4+ T cells sorted from blood, taken at week 0.

The CDR3 loop is CASSLKMDNGPQHF. For the CDR3, the DNA is TGTGCCAGCTCGCTTAAAATGGACAACGGGCCCCAGCATTTT. This sequence joins TRBV18 and TRBJ1-5, with TRBD1 as a possible D gene (5 bases). The CDR3 consists of 14 residues. CDR1 is KGHSH, CDR2 LQKENI, per germline. V dropped 6 bases and J dropped 9 bases, with 18 bases sitting between them.